Each of the 17 T cell receptor beta chains below was sequenced from the same sample in a study of Tregs in tolerant kidney transplant recipients. Mixed chimerism was transient after nonmyeloablative marrow transplants from related graft donors. TCRdb's table, derived via immunoSEQ multiplex PCR, lists solely in-frame clones and lacks some. This sample's clone table lists 25,000 to 40,000 clones. This material consisted of CD4+ T cells from blood (PBMCs), taken 24 months after the transplant. Receptors were obtained from a human patient who received a combined kidney and bone marrow transplant. Some T cells may be graft donor cells.

The chain's CDR3 is CSARSGTSGSSAQYF. Incomplete CDR3 DNA: TGCAGTGCTCGCTCCGGGACTAGCGGGAGTTCGGCG. The chain carries TRBV20-1 and TRBJ2-3; 14 bases line up with TRBD2. The read ends 3 residues early relative to the CDR3; the germline J gene fills the gap. This CDR3 contains 15 residues. CDR1 and CDR2 (germline): DFQATT, SNEGSKA (reference sequence).

As concerns this clone: The CDR3 end lies 3 residues beyond the end of the read and is filled in from the germline J gene. V is TRBV6-4 and J is TRBJ2-1, with 16 bases that match TRBD2. V lost 5 bases, J lost 9 bases, and 4 bases stayed unmatched. CDR1 MRHNA and CDR2 SNTAGT come from the germline V gene. This CDR3 is 15 amino acids long. CDR3 amino acids: CASSSGLAGGGEQFF. The sequenced CDR3 bases are TGTGCCAGCAGTTCGGGACTAGCGGGAGGGGGTGAG.

This clone is identified as medium-sized from frequency. The read falls 3 residues short of the CDR3 end, and the missing part is taken from the germline J gene. This chain uses TRBV5-1 with TRBJ1-4, with D perhaps TRBD1 (5 bases). From germline, CDR1 is SGHRS and CDR2 YFSETQ. This CDR3 is 16 amino acids long. Trimming left V 5 bases short and J 5 bases short, with 19 bases between. The covered CDR3 bases are TGCGCCAGCAGTCCGGGCCCAGGGTACCAGAATGAAAAA. Its translation: CASSPGPGYQNEK. In full, the CDR3 is CASSPGPGYQNEKLFF.

Details on this clone: The sequence runs out 3 residues before the end of the CDR3; the remainder is reconstructed from the germline J gene. The chain joins TRBV6-1 to TRBJ2-7; 8 bases are a match to TRBD1. This CDR3 has 15 amino acids. In germline, CDR1 is MNHNS, CDR2 SASEGT. Unmatched junction bases numbered 9, after V lost 5 bases and J lost 3 bases. CDR3 bases read: TGTGCCAGCAGTCAAGGACAGGGAGAGTACTACGAG. The encoded protein is CASSQGQGEYYE. The whole CDR3 protein is CASSQGQGEYYEQYF.

Of note for this clone: The observed sequence ends 3 residues before the CDR3 terminus, with the missing tail filled in from the germline J gene. This chain links TRBV20-1 with TRBJ1-5; TRBD1 matches at 8 bases. Germline-derived CDR1 and CDR2 are DFQATT and SNEGSKA (reference sequence). J gave up 9 bases and V 2 bases, and 3 bases lay outside the gene matches. This CDR3 is 12 amino acids long. The CDR3 region is CSARTGGRPQHF. The part of the CDR3 DNA that was read is TGCAGTGCTAGAACAGGGGGACGGCCC.

Partial CDR3 DNA: TGCAGCGTTGCCCCTCGGGTCAGCTCCTACGAG. This gives the protein CSVAPRVSSYE. In full, the CDR3 is CSVAPRVSSYEQYF. This sequence joins TRBV29-1 and TRBJ2-7; D call uncertain. Read data end 3 residues before the CDR3 end; the end is taken from the germline J gene. CDR1 and CDR2 from the germline V gene are SQVTM and ANQGSEA. Trimming took off 4 bases at V and 0 bases at J, with 13 bases between the two ends. CDR3 length: 14 amino acids.

About this clone: The read ends 3 residues early relative to the CDR3; the germline J gene fills the gap. This rearrangement joins TRBV7-3 to TRBJ2-5; 8 bases match TRBD2. The V gene's germline CDR1 is SGHTA and CDR2 FQGTGA. The V gene end was trimmed by 7 bases and the J gene end by 4 bases; junction bases not matched to a gene: 11. The CDR3 is 15 residues long. CDR3 sequence: CASNKPRLAGETQYF. The DNA read from the CDR3 is TGTGCCAGCAACAAACCGCGGCTAGCGGGAGAGACC.

Turning to this clone: The CDR3 end falls 3 residues outside the read, so it is completed with the germline J gene. V usage is TRBV5-5 and J usage is TRBJ2-7; 12 nucleotides align to TRBD2. J lost 5 bases, V lost 2 bases, and 5 bases had no gene match. The CDR3 sequence is 15 residues long. Germline V gene lookup returns CDR1 SGHKS and CDR2 YYEKEE (reference sequence). The CDR3 bases that were read are TGTGCCAGCAGCTTACAACTAGCGGGAGGAGACGAG. Amino acids: CASSLQLAGGDE. The complete CDR3 protein is CASSLQLAGGDEQYF.

On this clone itself: The read gets to within 3 residues of the CDR3 end, and the germline J gene fills in the rest. The chain is built from TRBV19 and TRBJ2-1, with D tentatively TRBD1 (6 bases). V lost 9 bases to trimming and J lost 8 bases, with 20 bases between them. CDR1 and CDR2 (germline): LNHDA, SQIVND (reference sequence). The CDR3 sequence is 14 residues long. This chain's CDR3 is CASSGGARWDEQFF. The sequenced CDR3 bases are TGTGCCAGCAGTGGGGGCGCCCGGTGGGATGAG.

On this clone: Read coverage stops 3 residues before the CDR3 terminus; the germline J gene supplies the remainder. The genes are TRBV12-5 and TRBJ2-1; D may be TRBD2 (7 bases). Germline lookup yields CDR1 LGHNT and CDR2 FRNRAP. Trimming cost V 0 bases and J 1 base, with 16 bases left between them. This CDR3 is built from 18 residues. CDR3 bases read: TGTGCTAGTGGTTTGGTATGGGGGCGGGAGTCATCCTACAATGAG. Its protein product is CASGLVWGRESSYNE. The CDR3 as a whole reads CASGLVWGRESSYNEQFF.

With regard to this clone: The read halts 3 residues ahead of the CDR3 end, with the missing end drawn from the germline J gene. V usage is TRBV29-1 and J usage is TRBJ2-7; tentatively, D is TRBD1 (6 bases). Between the trimmed V and J ends, which lost 3 bases and 4 bases, there was a span of 13 bases. The CDR3 has 13 amino acids. Germline values: CDR1 SQVTM, CDR2 ANQGSEA. CDR3 region: CSVETGHLYEQYF. CDR3 bases read: TGCAGCGTTGAGACAGGACATTTGTACGAG.

A word on this clone: The read terminates 3 residues before the CDR3 end, so the remaining end is supplied by the germline J gene. The chain carries TRBV18 and TRBJ2-7; 14 nucleotides agree with TRBD2. V was pared by 6 bases and J by 5 bases, with 6 bases of the junction left unmatched. The germline V gene has CDR1 KGHSH and CDR2 LQKENI. The CDR3 has 15 residues. CDR3 DNA (partial): TGTGCCAGCTCGCGCCCGGGACTAGCGGGAGACGAG. Amino acid sequence: CASSRPGLAGDE. In full, the CDR3 is CASSRPGLAGDEQYF.

A remark on this clone: The read ends 3 residues early relative to the CDR3; the germline J gene fills the gap. The chain is built from TRBV20-1 and TRBJ2-1; TRBD1 matches at 8 bases. Per germline, CDR1 DFQATT and CDR2 SNEGSKA (reference sequence). CDR3 size: 15 residues. V dropped 7 bases and J dropped 9; count of bases not matched to a gene: 17. The CDR3 bases that were read are TGCAGTGGTCGAACCTACCGGGACAGGTCTCTTGAG. It is translated as CSGRTYRDRSLE. The CDR3 in its entirety is CSGRTYRDRSLEQFF.

CDR3 bases read: TGTGCCAGCAGCTTAGTACCGGCGGGCGAAGAGACC. Translated: CASSLVPAGEET. The CDR3 as a whole reads CASSLVPAGEETQYF. The chain has TRBV7-9 and TRBJ2-5, with TRBD2 as a possible D gene (5 bases). The CDR3 end falls 3 residues outside the read, so it is completed with the germline J gene. The CDR3 is made up of 15 amino acids. The germline V gene has CDR1 SEHNR and CDR2 FQNEAQ (reference sequence). The V end was cut by 1 base, the J end by 3 bases, with 12 bases between.

A note on this clone: The read falls 3 residues short of the CDR3 end, and the missing part is taken from the germline J gene. J is TRBJ2-7 and V is TRBV19; D might be TRBD2 (5 bases). The V end was cut by 4 bases, the J end by 3 bases, with 13 bases between. From germline, CDR1 is LNHDA and CDR2 SQIVND (reference sequence). The CDR3 covers 14 residues. This CDR3 reads CASSKRGDGYEQYF. The CDR3 bases that were read are TGTGCCAGTAGTAAACGGGGAGATGGCTACGAG. The whole variable domain, remainder taken from reference TRBV19 and TRBJ2-7, is DGGITQSPKYLFRKEGQNVTLSCEQNLNHDAMYWYRQDPGQGLRLIYYSQIVNDFQKGDIAEGYSVSREKKESFPLTVTSAQKNPTAFYLCASSKRGDGYEQYFGPGTRLTVT.

Worth noting for this clone: Read coverage stops 3 residues before the CDR3 terminus; the germline J gene supplies the remainder. The genes are TRBV29-1 and TRBJ2-5; the match to TRBD1 covers 7 bases. Trimming at V came to 3 bases and at J to 4 bases, leaving 8 bases not matched to a gene. This CDR3 contains 14 residues. Germline V gene data show CDR1 as SQVTM and CDR2 as ANQGSEA. CDR3 bases read: TGCAGCGTTGATTCAGGGGGTTTGGGAGAGACC. It yields the protein CSVDSGGLGET. The entire CDR3 protein reads CSVDSGGLGETQYF.

With respect to this clone: The sequence runs out 3 residues before the end of the CDR3; the remainder is reconstructed from the germline J gene. The V gene is TRBV19, the J gene TRBJ1-2, with 7 positions matching TRBD1. This CDR3 is built from 14 residues. After removal of 9 bases from V and 5 bases from J, the junction contained 12 bases not matched to a gene. The germline CDR1 and CDR2 sequences are LNHDA and SQIVND (reference sequence). The CDR3 sequence: CASQQGKLGYGYTF. The sequenced part of the CDR3 DNA is TGTGCCAGCCAACAGGGGAAGCTAGGATATGGC. The full variable domain, its missing parts supplied by reference TRBV19 and TRBJ1-2, is DGGITQSPKYLFRKEGQNVTLSCEQNLNHDAMYWYRQDPGQGLRLIYYSQIVNDFQKGDIAEGYSVSREKKESFPLTVTSAQKNPTAFYLCASQQGKLGYGYTFGSGTRLTVV.